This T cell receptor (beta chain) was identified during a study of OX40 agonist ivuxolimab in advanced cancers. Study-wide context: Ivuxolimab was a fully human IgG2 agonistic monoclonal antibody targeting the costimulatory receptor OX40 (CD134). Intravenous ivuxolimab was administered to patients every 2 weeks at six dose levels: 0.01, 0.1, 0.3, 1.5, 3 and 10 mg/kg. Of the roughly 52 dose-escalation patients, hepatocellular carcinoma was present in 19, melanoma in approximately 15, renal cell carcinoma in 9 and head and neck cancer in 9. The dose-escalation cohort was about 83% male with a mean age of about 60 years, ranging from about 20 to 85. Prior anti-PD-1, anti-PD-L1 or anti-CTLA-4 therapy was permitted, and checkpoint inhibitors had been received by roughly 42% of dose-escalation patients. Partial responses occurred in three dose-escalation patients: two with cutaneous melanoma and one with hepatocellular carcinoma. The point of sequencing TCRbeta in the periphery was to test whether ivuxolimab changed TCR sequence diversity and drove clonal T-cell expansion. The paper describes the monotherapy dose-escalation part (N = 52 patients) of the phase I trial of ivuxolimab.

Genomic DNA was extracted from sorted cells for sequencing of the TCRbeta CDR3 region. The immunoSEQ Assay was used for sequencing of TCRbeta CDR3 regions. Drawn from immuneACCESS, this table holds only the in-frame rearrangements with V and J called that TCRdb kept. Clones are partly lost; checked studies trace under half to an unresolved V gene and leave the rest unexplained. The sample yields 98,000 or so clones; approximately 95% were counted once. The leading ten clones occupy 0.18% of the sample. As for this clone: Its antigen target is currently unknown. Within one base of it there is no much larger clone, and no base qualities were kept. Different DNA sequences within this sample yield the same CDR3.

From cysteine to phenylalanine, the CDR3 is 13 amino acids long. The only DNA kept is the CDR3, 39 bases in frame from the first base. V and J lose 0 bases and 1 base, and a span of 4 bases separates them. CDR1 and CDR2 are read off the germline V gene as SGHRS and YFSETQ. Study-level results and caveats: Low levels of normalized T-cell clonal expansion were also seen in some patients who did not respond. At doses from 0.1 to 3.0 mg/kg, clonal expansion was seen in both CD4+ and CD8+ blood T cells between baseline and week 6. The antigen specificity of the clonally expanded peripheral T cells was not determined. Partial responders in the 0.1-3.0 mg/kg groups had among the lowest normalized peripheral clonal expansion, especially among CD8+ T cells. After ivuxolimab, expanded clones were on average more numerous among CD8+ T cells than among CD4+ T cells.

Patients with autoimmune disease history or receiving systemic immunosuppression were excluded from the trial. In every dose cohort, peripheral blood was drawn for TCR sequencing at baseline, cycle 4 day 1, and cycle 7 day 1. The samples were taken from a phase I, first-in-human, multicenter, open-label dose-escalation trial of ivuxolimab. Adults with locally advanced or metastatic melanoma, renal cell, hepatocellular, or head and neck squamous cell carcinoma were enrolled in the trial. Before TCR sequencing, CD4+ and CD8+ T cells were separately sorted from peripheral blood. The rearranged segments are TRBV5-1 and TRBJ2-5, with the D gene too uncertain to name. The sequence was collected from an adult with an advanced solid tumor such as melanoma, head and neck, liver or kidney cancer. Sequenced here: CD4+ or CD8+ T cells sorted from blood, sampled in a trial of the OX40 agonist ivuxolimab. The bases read TGCGCCAGCAGCTTGGGAGTCCAAGAGACCCAGTACTTC. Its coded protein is CASSLGVQETQYF.